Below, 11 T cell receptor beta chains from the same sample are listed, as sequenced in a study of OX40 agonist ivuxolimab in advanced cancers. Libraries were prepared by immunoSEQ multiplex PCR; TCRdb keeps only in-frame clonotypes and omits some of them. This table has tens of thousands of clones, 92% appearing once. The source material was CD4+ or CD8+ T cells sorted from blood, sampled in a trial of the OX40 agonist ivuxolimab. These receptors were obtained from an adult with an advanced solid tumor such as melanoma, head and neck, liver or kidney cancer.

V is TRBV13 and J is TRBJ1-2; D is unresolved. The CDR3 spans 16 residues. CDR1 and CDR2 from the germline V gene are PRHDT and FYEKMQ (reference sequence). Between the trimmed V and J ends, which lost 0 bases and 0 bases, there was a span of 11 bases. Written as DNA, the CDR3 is TGTGCCAGCAGCTTAGGCCGGGCAGTAGCTAACTATGGCTACACCTTC. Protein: CASSLGRAVANYGYTF. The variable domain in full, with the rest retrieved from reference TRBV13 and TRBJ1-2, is AAGVIQSPRHLIKEKRETATLKCYPIPRHDTVYWYQQGPGQDPQFLISFYEKMQSDKGSIPDRFSAQQFSDYHSELNMSSLELGDSALYFCASSLGRAVANYGYTFGSGTRLTVV.

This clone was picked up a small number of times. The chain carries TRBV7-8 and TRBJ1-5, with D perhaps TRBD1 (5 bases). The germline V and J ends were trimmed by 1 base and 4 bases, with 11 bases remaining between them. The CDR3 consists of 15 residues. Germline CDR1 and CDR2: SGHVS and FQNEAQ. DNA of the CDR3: TGTGCCAGCAGCTTAGAGCGGCAGGGAAATCAGCCCCAGCATTTT. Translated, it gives CASSLERQGNQPQHF.

The CDR3 nucleotides are TGTGCCAGCAGTTACTCGAAGGGAAGGGAGACCCAGTACTTC. Amino acids: CASSYSKGRETQYF. V and J are TRBV6-5 and TRBJ2-5; D remains unclear. Germline V gives CDR1 MNHEY, CDR2 SVGAGI. The V and J ends lost 0 bases and 5 bases respectively, with 10 bases between them. There are 14 residues in the CDR3.

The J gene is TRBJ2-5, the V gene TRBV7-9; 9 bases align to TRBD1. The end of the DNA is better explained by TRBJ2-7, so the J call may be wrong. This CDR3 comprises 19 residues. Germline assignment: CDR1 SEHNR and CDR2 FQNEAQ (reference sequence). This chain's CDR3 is CASSPREPSPPGQGHEQYF. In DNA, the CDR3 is TGTGCCAGCAGCCCTCGGGAACCTTCCCCCCCGGGACAGGGCCACGAGCAGTACTTC.

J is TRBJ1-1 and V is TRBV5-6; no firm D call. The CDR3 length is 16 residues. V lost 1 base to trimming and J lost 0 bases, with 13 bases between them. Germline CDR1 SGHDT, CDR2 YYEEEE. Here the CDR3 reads CASSLRAGTMNTEAFF. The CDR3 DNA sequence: TGTGCCAGCAGCTTGAGGGCGGGAACTATGAACACTGAAGCTTTCTTT.

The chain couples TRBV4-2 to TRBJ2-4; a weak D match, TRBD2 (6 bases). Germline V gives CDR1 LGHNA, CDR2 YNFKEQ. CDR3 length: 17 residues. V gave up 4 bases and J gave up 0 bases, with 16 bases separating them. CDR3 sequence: CASSPEWGELAKNIQYF. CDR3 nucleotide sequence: TGTGCCAGCAGCCCCGAATGGGGGGAGCTAGCCAAAAACATTCAGTACTTC.

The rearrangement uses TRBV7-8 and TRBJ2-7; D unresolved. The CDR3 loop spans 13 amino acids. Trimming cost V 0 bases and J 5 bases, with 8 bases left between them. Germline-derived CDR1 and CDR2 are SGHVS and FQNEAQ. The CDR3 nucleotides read TGTGCCAGCAGCTTAGCCTTGGGGAACGAGCAGTACTTC. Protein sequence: CASSLALGNEQYF.

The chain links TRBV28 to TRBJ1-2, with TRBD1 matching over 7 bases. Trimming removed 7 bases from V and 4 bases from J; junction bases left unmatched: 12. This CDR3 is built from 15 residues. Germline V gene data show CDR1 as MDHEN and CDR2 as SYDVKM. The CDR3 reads CASKPGQTHLYGYTF. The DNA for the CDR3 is TGTGCCAGCAAACCGGGACAGACCCATCTCTATGGCTACACCTTC.

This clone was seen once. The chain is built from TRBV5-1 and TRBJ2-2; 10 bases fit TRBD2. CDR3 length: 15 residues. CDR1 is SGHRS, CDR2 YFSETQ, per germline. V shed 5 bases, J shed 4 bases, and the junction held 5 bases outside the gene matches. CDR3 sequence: CASSKLAGSTGELFF. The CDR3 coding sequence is TGCGCCAGCAGTAAACTAGCGGGATCCACCGGGGAGCTGTTTTTT.

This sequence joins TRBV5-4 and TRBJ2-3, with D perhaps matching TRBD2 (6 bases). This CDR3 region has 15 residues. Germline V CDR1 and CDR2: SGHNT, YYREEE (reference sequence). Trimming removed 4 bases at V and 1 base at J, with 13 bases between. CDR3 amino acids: CASSQGTGGTDTQYF. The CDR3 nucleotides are TGTGCCAGCAGCCAAGGGACGGGGGGCACAGATACGCAGTATTTT.

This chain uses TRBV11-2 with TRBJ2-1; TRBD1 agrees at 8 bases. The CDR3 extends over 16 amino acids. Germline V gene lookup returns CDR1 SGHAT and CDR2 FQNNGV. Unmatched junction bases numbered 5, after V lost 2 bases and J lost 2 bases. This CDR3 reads CASSLPTQGAYNEQFF. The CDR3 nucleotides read TGTGCCAGCAGCTTACCGACACAGGGGGCCTACAATGAGCAGTTCTTC.